Detailed here is one T cell receptor (beta chain). This specimen comes from a study of blood T cell repertoires in COVID-19. The CDR3 runs 13 residues. Between the trimmed V and J ends, which lost 5 bases and 8 bases, there was a span of 10 bases. Germline loops: CDR1 SGHTA, CDR2 FQGTGA. Repertoires were generated with immunoSEQ multiplex PCR, while TCRdb's copy carries only in-frame clones and drops some. The data hold about 89,000 clones, with roughly 74% observed a single time. The chain couples TRBV7-3 to TRBJ1-6; D gene ambiguous. The sequencing sample was made of peripheral blood. The sequence was obtained from a man aged 65 to 79 with COVID-19, enrolled during active disease. The CDR3 DNA sequence: TGTGCCAGCAGCACACGACGGGATTCACCCCTCCACTTT. It translates to CASSTRRDSPLHF.